Listed here is a single TCR beta chain. As yet, its antigen is unknown. This record comes from a study of monozygotic twins with inflammatory bowel disease. Total RNA input per TCR library was around 3,500 ng. Each CDR3 protein gets one entry in TCRdb, which reprocessed the 5' RACE reads and gives no DNA. The sample is made up of around 150,000 distinct CDR3 sequences, and the top ten hold about 2.4% of it. In germline, CDR1 is LGHDT, CDR2 YNNKEL (reference sequence). The CDR3 spans 14 residues. Study conclusions and caveats: Repertoire similarity did not differ between concordant and discordant twins, possibly owing to limited power. Reduced clonotype sharing with other individuals was observed in IBD patients relative to healthy twins, especially with disease activity.

The V and J genes are TRBV3-1 and TRBJ1-4. The sample taken for sequencing was blood. The source of this sequence is a human donor with ulcerative colitis or Crohn's disease, or a healthy co-twin of an affected twin (not recorded which). The CDR3 loop reads CASSQEGLNEKLIF.